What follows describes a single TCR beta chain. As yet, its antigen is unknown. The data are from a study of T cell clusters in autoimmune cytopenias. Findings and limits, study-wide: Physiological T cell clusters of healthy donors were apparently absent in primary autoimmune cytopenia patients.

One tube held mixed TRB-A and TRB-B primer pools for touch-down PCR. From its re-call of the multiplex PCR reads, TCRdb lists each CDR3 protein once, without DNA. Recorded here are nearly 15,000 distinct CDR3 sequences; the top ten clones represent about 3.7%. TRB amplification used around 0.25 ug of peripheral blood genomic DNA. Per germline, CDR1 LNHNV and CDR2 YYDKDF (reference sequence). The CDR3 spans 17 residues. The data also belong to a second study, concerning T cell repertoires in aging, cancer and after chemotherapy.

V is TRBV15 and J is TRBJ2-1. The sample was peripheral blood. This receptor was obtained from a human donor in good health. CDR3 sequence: CATSRASLSGPYNEQFF.